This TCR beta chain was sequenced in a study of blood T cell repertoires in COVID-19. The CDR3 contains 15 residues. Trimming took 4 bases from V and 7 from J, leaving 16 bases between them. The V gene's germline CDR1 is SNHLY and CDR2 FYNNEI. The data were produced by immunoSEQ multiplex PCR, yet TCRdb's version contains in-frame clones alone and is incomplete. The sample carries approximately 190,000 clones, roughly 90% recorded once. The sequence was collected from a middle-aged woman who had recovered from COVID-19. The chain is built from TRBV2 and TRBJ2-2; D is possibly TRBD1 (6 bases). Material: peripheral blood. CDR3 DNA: TGTGCCAGCAGTGTTAGGCGAGGGGGAATCGGGGAGCTGTTTTTT. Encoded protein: CASSVRRGGIGELFF.